Listed here are 8 T cell receptor beta chains from one sample, sequenced in a study of blood T cell repertoires in COVID-19. The method was immunoSEQ multiplex PCR; TCRdb's version includes in-frame clones alone and lacks a portion of them. The sample contains about 53,000 clones, under 90% of which appear only once. The sample was peripheral blood. These receptors were obtained from an elderly woman with COVID-19, enrolled during active disease.

This clone was seen only once. The V and J genes are TRBV2 and TRBJ2-3, with 9 bases identical to TRBD2. The CDR3 covers 13 residues. V was clipped by 10 bases and J by 4 bases; unmatched bases: 6. Germline V lookup: CDR1 SNHLY, CDR2 FYNNEI. CDR3 sequence: CATAGGRADTQYF. DNA of the CDR3: TGTGCCACCGCGGGAGGGAGGGCAGATACGCAGTATTTT.

The chain couples TRBV11-2 to TRBJ2-2; TRBD1 matches at 8 bases. Germline V gene lookup returns CDR1 SGHAT and CDR2 FQNNGV. J lost 6 bases, V lost 0 bases, and 6 bases had no gene match. The CDR3 length is 16 residues. The CDR3 reads CASSLDPGGSAGELFF. The CDR3 coding sequence is TGTGCCAGCAGCTTAGACCCAGGGGGCTCGGCCGGGGAGCTGTTTTTT.

The chain combines TRBV18 with TRBJ2-1; D call uncertain. Germline CDR1 reads KGHSH; CDR2 reads LQKENI. The V gene lost 0 bases and the J gene lost 8 bases, with 11 bases spanning the gap. The CDR3 covers 14 residues. The CDR3: CASSPPPRGDEQFF. CDR3 coding DNA: TGTGCCAGCTCACCACCCCCCCGCGGAGATGAGCAGTTCTTC.

CDR3 sequence reads: CASSLVARGNQETQYF. In DNA, the CDR3 is TGTGCCAGCAGTTTAGTAGCCAGGGGGAACCAAGAGACCCAGTACTTC. The rearrangement joins TRBV28 to TRBJ2-5; TRBD1 aligns across 7 bases. The CDR3 consists of 16 residues. Trimming cost V 2 bases and J 0 bases; bases outside gene matches: 6. Germline CDR1 MDHEN, CDR2 SYDVKM.

V and J are TRBV27 and TRBJ1-2, with no clear D. This CDR3 has 13 amino acids. V was shortened by 0 bases and J by 5 bases, with 7 bases between the two germline ends. Germline V gives CDR1 MNHEY, CDR2 SMNVEV (reference sequence). CDR3 residues: CASSLSQYYGYTF. Written as DNA, the CDR3 is TGTGCCAGCAGTTTATCCCAGTATTATGGCTACACCTTC.

This chain joins TRBV11-3 and TRBJ1-1; no reliable D call. CDR3 length: 14 amino acids. CDR1 is SGHNT, CDR2 YENEEA, per germline. The V end was cut by 3 bases, the J end by 3 bases, with 11 bases between. The CDR3 region is CASSFGREHTEAFF. The CDR3 region has the DNA TGTGCCAGCAGCTTTGGTCGCGAACACACTGAAGCTTTCTTT.

The chain couples TRBV7-9 to TRBJ2-7; 14 bases align to TRBD2. Germline V gene sequence: CDR1 SEHNR, CDR2 FQNEAQ (reference sequence). V lost 5 bases to trimming and J lost 6 bases; unmatched junction nucleotides: 6. The length of the CDR3 is 15 residues. The CDR3 protein is CASSVPGLAGVEQYF. Written as DNA, the CDR3 is TGTGCCAGCAGCGTTCCGGGACTAGCGGGAGTCGAGCAGTACTTC.

There are a few counts of this clone. The chain's CDR3 is CASEGLAGELFF. The CDR3 bases are TGTGCCAGCGAGGGATTGGCCGGGGAGCTGTTTTTT. This chain joins TRBV12-3 or TRBV12-4 and TRBJ2-2, with D possibly TRBD2 on 5 matching bases. This CDR3 is built from 12 residues. Trimming left V 8 bases short and J 6 bases short, with 10 bases between.